The rows below give T cell receptor beta chains drawn from one sample of a study of blood T cell repertoires in COVID-19. The data were produced by immunoSEQ multiplex PCR, yet TCRdb's version contains in-frame clones alone and is incomplete. The table includes roughly 400,000 clones, around nine tenths detected once. The sample taken for sequencing was PBMCs or T cells enriched from blood (not recorded which). The source of these receptors is a woman aged 18 to 35 who had been exposed to COVID-19. Each CDR3 is given with its conserved first and last residue. D genes are given only for firm matches. The listing skips clone size in some rows; elsewhere it reads once, few, many or a size class.

len,abundance,j_gene,v_gene,d_gene,CDR3nt,CDR3aa
15,NA,TRBJ2-2,TRBV6-5,NA,TGTGCCAGCACCCAATGGGAGAAGAACACCGGGGAGCTGTTTTTT,CASTQWEKNTGELFF
12,NA,TRBJ2-3,TRBV5-1,NA,TGCGCCAGCAGTCGCGAGGCAGATACGCAGTATTTT,CASSREADTQYF
15,NA,TRBJ2-3,TRBV3-1/TRBV3-2,NA,TGTGCCAGCAGCCGCGTAGGACTGAGCACAGATACGCAGTATTTT,CASSRVGLSTDTQYF
16,NA,TRBJ2-5,TRBV15,TRBD2,TGTGCCACCAGCAGGACTAGCGGGGGGGCCGCAGAGACCCAGTACTTC,CATSRTSGGAAETQYF
16,NA,TRBJ1-4,TRBV4-3,TRBD1,TGCGCCAGCAGCCAAGACGCGAACAGGGGTAGCGAAAAACTGTTTTTT,CASSQDANRGSEKLFF
15,NA,TRBJ2-7,TRBV6-5,TRBD2,TGTGCCAGCAGTTCTGAGCGGGGTACCAGCTACGAGCAGTACTTC,CASSSERGTSYEQYF
17,NA,TRBJ2-3,TRBV4-1,NA,TGCGCCAGCAGCCAAGTGGGGTCAGGGGCTAGCACAGATACGCAGTATTTT,CASSQVGSGASTDTQYF
15,NA,TRBJ1-2,TRBV9,TRBD1,TGTGCCAGCAGCGATGGGGACAGGGCCTCTGAAGGCTACACCTTC,CASSDGDRASEGYTF
17,NA,TRBJ2-1,TRBV7-9,TRBD2,TGTGCCAGCAGCTTAGCGGCTAGCGGGGGGACCTACAATGAGCAGTTCTTC,CASSLAASGGTYNEQFF
17,NA,TRBJ1-3,TRBV3-1/TRBV3-2,NA,TGTGCCAGCAGCCAATTTGCTGGCAGTCACTCTGGAAACACCATATATTTT,CASSQFAGSHSGNTIYF
17,NA,TRBJ2-7,TRBV5-5,TRBD2,TGTGCCAGCAGCTCACCCCCGGACACCTTGGGAGGGGACGAGCAGTACTTC,CASSSPPDTLGGDEQYF
21,NA,TRBJ2-1,TRBV3-1/TRBV3-2,TRBD2,TGTGCCAGCAGTCAAAGAAGAGCTAGAGCTAGCGGGAGGCCAACGAACAATGAGCAGTTCTTC,CASSQRRARASGRPTNNEQFF
18,NA,TRBJ2-3,TRBV9,TRBD2,TGTGCCAGCAGCGAGCCCCTGACTAGCGGGGGGGACACAGATACGCAGTATTTT,CASSEPLTSGGDTDTQYF
16,NA,TRBJ1-4,TRBV28,NA,TGTGCCAGCAGCCAAAGTCGGGGAGGCGCGAATGAAAAACTGTTTTTT,CASSQSRGGANEKLFF
15,NA,TRBJ2-2,TRBV10-2,TRBD1,TGCGCCAGCAGTGGACGGGACAGGGTCGCCGGGGAGCTGTTTTTT,CASSGRDRVAGELFF
16,once,TRBJ2-3,TRBV11-2,TRBD1,TGTGCCAGCAGCGACCGGGACAGGGGTTCTGCAGATACGCAGTATTTT,CASSDRDRGSADTQYF
10,NA,TRBJ2-1,TRBV9,NA,TGTGCCAGCAGCACACATGAGCAGTTCTTC,CASSTHEQFF
17,NA,TRBJ2-5,TRBV15,TRBD2,TGTGCCACCAGCAGAGATTTGGTAGCGGGGGGGCGGGAGACCCAGTACTTC,CATSRDLVAGGRETQYF
18,once,TRBJ2-1,TRBV11-3,NA,TGTGCCAGCAGCTTAGGACCCCCCCGAGGGGGAGCTTACAATGAGCAGTTCTTC,CASSLGPPRGGAYNEQFF
15,NA,TRBJ1-2,TRBV27,NA,TGTGCCAGCAGTTTGGTGAGGGGACTTAACTATGGCTACACCTTC,CASSLVRGLNYGYTF
17,NA,TRBJ2-1,TRBV28,TRBD2,TGTGCCAGCAGTTTAAGAGGCGGGAGGGCCTCTCGCAATGAGCAGTTCTTC,CASSLRGGRASRNEQFF
16,NA,TRBJ2-1,TRBV25-1,NA,TGTGCCAGCAGTGCACCAGAGGAAGAAGTTTACAATGAGCAGTTCTTC,CASSAPEEEVYNEQFF
14,NA,TRBJ1-2,TRBV19,NA,TGTGCCAGTAATGAAGCCCGGGGGGACTATGGCTACACCTTC,CASNEARGDYGYTF
17,NA,TRBJ2-5,TRBV3-1/TRBV3-2,NA,TGTGCCAGCAGCCAAGAACCGGGAGGGGGCGAGAGGGAGACCCAGTACTTC,CASSQEPGGGERETQYF
12,NA,TRBJ1-5,TRBV6-5,NA,TGTGCCAGCGGGCAGCACAATCAGCCCCAGCATTTT,CASGQHNQPQHF
16,NA,TRBJ1-2,TRBV15,NA,TGTGCCACCAGCAACAAAATGGCGGGGCAGAATTATGGCTACACCTTC,CATSNKMAGQNYGYTF
15,NA,TRBJ1-4,TRBV3-1/TRBV3-2,NA,TGTGCCAGCAGCCAAGGTTCCCTCGGTAATGAAAAACTGTTTTTT,CASSQGSLGNEKLFF
14,few,TRBJ1-2,TRBV7-9,TRBD1,TGTGCCAGCAGTTTGAGAGGGGGCAACTATGGCTACACCTTC,CASSLRGGNYGYTF
15,NA,TRBJ1-5,TRBV2,TRBD1,TGTGCCAGCAGTGAAACGGACAGGTGGGGTCAGCCCCAGCATTTT,CASSETDRWGQPQHF
16,NA,TRBJ2-7,TRBV13,NA,TGTGCCAGCAGCTTAACGTCTGGGGGCACGAACTACGAGCAGTACTTC,CASSLTSGGTNYEQYF
14,NA,TRBJ2-2,TRBV5-4,NA,TGTGCCAGCAGTTCCGGGCGGGTGGCCGGGGAGCTGTTTTTT,CASSSGRVAGELFF
10,NA,TRBJ1-1,TRBV11-3,TRBD1,TGTGCCGGAGAGGACAGGAAGACCTTCTTT,CAGEDRKTFF
18,NA,TRBJ2-3,TRBV9,TRBD2,TGTGCCAGCAGCGCCAGACCAACAGTAGCGGGGCGAACAGATACGCAGTATTTT,CASSARPTVAGRTDTQYF
16,NA,TRBJ1-4,TRBV6-5,TRBD1,TGTGCCAGCAGTTACTCCAAGGGACAGGGTGAAGAAAAACTGTTTTTT,CASSYSKGQGEEKLFF
16,NA,TRBJ2-1,TRBV18,NA,TGTGCCAGCTCACCACCGAGACTAGGTACCCGGAATGAGCAGTTCTTC,CASSPPRLGTRNEQFF
14,NA,TRBJ1-1,TRBV3-1/TRBV3-2,NA,TGTGCCAGCACACGGGGACTCGAAAACACTGAAGCTTTCTTT,CASTRGLENTEAFF
14,NA,TRBJ1-2,TRBV11-2,TRBD1,TGTGCCAGCAGCTTAGATCGAACAGGGGGTGGCTACACCTTC,CASSLDRTGGGYTF
15,NA,TRBJ1-3,TRBV5-1,NA,TGCGCCAGCAGCTTCGACACCACCTCTGGAAACACCATATATTTT,CASSFDTTSGNTIYF
14,NA,TRBJ2-7,TRBV5-4,NA,TGTGCCAGCAGCTTGGATGAGGGCCCCTACGAGCAGTACTTC,CASSLDEGPYEQYF
13,NA,TRBJ2-5,TRBV6-5,NA,TGTGCCAGTACCGGACAGATCCAAGAGACCCAGTACTTC,CASTGQIQETQYF
16,few,TRBJ1-1,TRBV5-4,NA,TGTGCCAGCAGCTCAAGCAGGTGGGTAAAGAACACTGAAGCTTTCTTT,CASSSSRWVKNTEAFF
15,NA,TRBJ1-3,TRBV18,NA,TGTGCCAGCTCCTCCTCCGGGAACCCTGGAAACACCATATATTTT,CASSSSGNPGNTIYF
14,NA,TRBJ1-1,TRBV12-5,NA,TGTGCTAGTGCCCCCCTAACAGGTCCCACTGAAGCTTTCTTT,CASAPLTGPTEAFF
14,NA,TRBJ1-2,TRBV6-5,NA,TGTGCCAGCAACCCGCAGGGGCGGAACTATGGCTACACCTTC,CASNPQGRNYGYTF
15,NA,TRBJ1-4,TRBV10-3,NA,TGTGCCATCAGTGAGGACGGGGGGTTAGGCGAAAAACTGTTTTTT,CAISEDGGLGEKLFF
16,NA,TRBJ2-2,TRBV5-1,TRBD1,TGCGCCAGCAGCGTATTGGGACAGGGGAACACCGGGGAGCTGTTTTTT,CASSVLGQGNTGELFF
17,NA,TRBJ1-3,TRBV7-8,NA,TGTGCCAGCAGCTTATTTGCGGGGACCTCCGCCGGAAACACCATATATTTT,CASSLFAGTSAGNTIYF
15,NA,TRBJ1-4,TRBV7-9,TRBD1,TGTGCCAGCAGCCCGCCGGGGACAGGGCACGAAAAACTGTTTTTT,CASSPPGTGHEKLFF
15,NA,TRBJ1-5,TRBV27,NA,TGTGCCAGCAGCCTCATTCCGGTGGGCAATCAGCCCCAGCATTTT,CASSLIPVGNQPQHF
17,once,TRBJ2-6,TRBV27,TRBD2,TGTGCCAGCAGCCTAGCGGGGGGTAACTCTGGGGCCAACGTCCTGACTTTC,CASSLAGGNSGANVLTF